Listed below are T cell receptor beta chains from one sample, sequenced in a study of cytomegalovirus exposure and HLA in healthy donors. Clones were sequenced by immunoSEQ multiplex PCR, and TCRdb holds only the in-frame ones, with some missing. The sample includes fewer than 150,000 clones, about 83% of them seen just once. Sequenced sample: PBMCs. These receptors originate from a woman aged 35 to 49 in good health and CMV-seropositive. CDR3s leave out the opening cysteine and the closing phenylalanine or tryptophan. Some rows mark clone size as missing; the rest say once, few, many or name a class of expanded clone.

CDR3 protein	V gene	clone size	J gene	CDR3 length
ASSPRGTDTQY	TRBV7-9	-	TRBJ2-3	11
ASSPVAGGSYTGELF	TRBV7-7	-	TRBJ2-2	15
ASSSGTGVYEQY	TRBV5-1	-	TRBJ2-7	12
ASRIGDGYT	TRBV2	-	TRBJ1-2	9
ASSLAAGSQETQY	TRBV7-9	-	TRBJ2-5	13
ASSVQGGPSYEQY	TRBV9	few	TRBJ2-7	13
ASSLEGARGHSGNTIY	TRBV5-4	few	TRBJ1-3	16
ASSVSAGGSQETQY	TRBV9	once	TRBJ2-5	14
ASSLQGGPKGAKYQPQH	TRBV7-8	-	TRBJ1-5	17
SVEEGDRFYNSPLH	TRBV29-1	few	TRBJ1-6	14
ASSLGTSGAMGTDTQY	TRBV5-8	-	TRBJ2-3	16
ASSQDPGVYGYT	TRBV4-3	-	TRBJ1-2	12